This entry features one TCR beta chain sequence. Its antigen is unknown. This specimen belongs to a study of cytomegalovirus exposure and HLA in healthy donors. Overall study results and limits: The finding came from a later analysis; first-cohort TCR clusters tended to co-occur in the roughly 110 validation repertoires.

The method was immunoSEQ multiplex PCR; TCRdb's version includes in-frame clones alone and lacks a portion of them. The sample includes hundreds of thousands of clones, 75% to 90% seen only once; the top ten take about 1.2%. The V segment lost 6 bases and the J segment 1 base; nucleotides outside the gene matches: 16. CDR3 length: 19 amino acids. Per the germline V gene, CDR1 is KGHSH and CDR2 is LQKENI. The receptor was derived from a woman aged 30 to 39 in good health and CMV-seropositive. The chain couples TRBV18 to TRBJ1-1; 11 nucleotides agree with TRBD1. The sequencing sample was made of PBMCs. CDR3 coding DNA: TGTGCCAGCTCCCAGCAGAGGACAGGGGGCCGGGTAACGAACACTGAAGCTTTCTTT. Residues: CASSQQRTGGRVTNTEAFF.